This TCR beta chain was profiled in a study of T cell responses to AZD1222 COVID-19 vaccine. Study results and limitations: Vaccine-related CD4 TCRs covered spike, predominating at 160-218 and 743-854. Elevations in Spike-specific TCR breadth and depth followed administration of two AZD1222 doses.

Details on this clone: Its antigen is still unknown.

The table came from immunoSEQ multiplex PCR; TCRdb's copy has only in-frame clones and leaves some out. The table has some 180,000 clones, about 90% seen once. This specimen was peripheral blood, taken 28 days after the second AZD1222 dose. The clonotype originates from an adult who received the AZD1222 COVID-19 vaccine.

The CDR3: CASNLASGRSYEQYF. DNA for the CDR3: TGTGCCAGCAATTTGGCTAGCGGGAGATCCTACGAGCAGTACTTC. The V gene is TRBV28, the J gene TRBJ2-7, with 10 bases that match TRBD2. The V and J ends lost 7 bases and 1 base, in that order; junction bases with no gene match: 7. There are 15 residues in the CDR3. From germline, CDR1 is MDHEN and CDR2 SYDVKM.